This T cell receptor beta chain emerged from a study of T cells after yellow fever vaccination. About the study: Preparation used SMART-Seq v4 Ultra Low Input for the low-cell-number fractions. Findings of the study overall: A small share of clonotypes appeared in both CD4 and CD8 compartments.

Worth noting for this clonotype: No antigen is known for it.

The J segment lost 6 bases and the V segment lost 7 bases, leaving 5 bases of the junction unmatched. This CDR3 has 13 amino acids. The germline V gene has CDR1 MGHDK and CDR2 SYGVNS. TCRdb recomputed calls from the 5' RACE reads with MiXCR, one row per CDR3 protein. This sample has 300,000 to 350,000 distinct CDR3 sequences, with 4% found just once. The starting material was PBMCs, obtained 5 days after the yellow fever booster vaccination. This chain links TRBV25-1 with TRBJ1-2; 10 bases fit TRBD1. This TCR was recovered from a young man who received the YFV17D yellow fever vaccine. The CDR3 DNA reads as TGTGCCAGCAAAAGGGGGACAGGGGATGGCTACACCTTC. Amino acid sequence: CASKRGTGDGYTF.